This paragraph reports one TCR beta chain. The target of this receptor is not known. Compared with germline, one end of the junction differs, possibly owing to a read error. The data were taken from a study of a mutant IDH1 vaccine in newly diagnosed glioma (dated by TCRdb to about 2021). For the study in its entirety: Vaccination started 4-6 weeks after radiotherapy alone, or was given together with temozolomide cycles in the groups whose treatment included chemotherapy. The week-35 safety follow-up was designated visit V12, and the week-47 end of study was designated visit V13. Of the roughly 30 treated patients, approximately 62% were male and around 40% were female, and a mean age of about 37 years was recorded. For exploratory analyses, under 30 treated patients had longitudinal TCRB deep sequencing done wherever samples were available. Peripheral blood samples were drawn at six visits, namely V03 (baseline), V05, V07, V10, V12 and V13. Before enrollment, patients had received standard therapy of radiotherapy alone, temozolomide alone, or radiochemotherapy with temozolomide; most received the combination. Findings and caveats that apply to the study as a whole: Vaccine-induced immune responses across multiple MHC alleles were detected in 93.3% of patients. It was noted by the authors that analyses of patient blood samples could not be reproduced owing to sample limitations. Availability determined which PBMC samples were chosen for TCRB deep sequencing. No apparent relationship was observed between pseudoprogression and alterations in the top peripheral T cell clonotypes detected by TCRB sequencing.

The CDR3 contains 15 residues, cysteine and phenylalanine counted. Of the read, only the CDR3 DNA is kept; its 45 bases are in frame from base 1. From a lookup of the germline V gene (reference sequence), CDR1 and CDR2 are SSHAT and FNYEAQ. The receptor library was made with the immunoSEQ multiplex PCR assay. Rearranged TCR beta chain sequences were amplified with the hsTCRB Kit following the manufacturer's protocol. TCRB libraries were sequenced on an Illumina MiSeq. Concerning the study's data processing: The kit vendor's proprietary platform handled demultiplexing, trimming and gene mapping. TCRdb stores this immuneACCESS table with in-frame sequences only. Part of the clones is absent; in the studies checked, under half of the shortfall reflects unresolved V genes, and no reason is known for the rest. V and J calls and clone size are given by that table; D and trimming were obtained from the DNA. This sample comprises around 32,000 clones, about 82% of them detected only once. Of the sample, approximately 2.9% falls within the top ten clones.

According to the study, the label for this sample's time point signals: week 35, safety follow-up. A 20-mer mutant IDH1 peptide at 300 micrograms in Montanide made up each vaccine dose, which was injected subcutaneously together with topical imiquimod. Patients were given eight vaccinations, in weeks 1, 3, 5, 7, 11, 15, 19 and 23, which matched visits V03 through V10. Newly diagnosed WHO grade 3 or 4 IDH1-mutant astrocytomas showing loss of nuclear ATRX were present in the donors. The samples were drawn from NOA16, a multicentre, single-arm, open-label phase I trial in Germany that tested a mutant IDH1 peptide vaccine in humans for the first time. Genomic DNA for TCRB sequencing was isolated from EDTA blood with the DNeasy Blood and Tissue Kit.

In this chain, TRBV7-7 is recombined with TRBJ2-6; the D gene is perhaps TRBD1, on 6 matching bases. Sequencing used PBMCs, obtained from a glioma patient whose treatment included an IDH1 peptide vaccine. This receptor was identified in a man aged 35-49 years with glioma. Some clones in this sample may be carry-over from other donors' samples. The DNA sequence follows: TGTGCTAGCAGCCCAGGGGACCCTGGGGCCAACGTCCTGACTTTC. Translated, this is CASSPGDPGANVLTF.